The sample holds a few counts of the clone carrying this TCR beta chain. Its cognate antigen is unknown. Template-switching 5'RACE yielded the TCR cDNA; a universal primer site and UMIs were added in the process. TCRdb fed the 5' RACE reads into MiXCR, producing one record per CDR3 protein. The table records 500,000 to 650,000 distinct CDR3 sequences, about 14% of them present only once. This sample is part of a study of T cells after yellow fever vaccination. The study's findings and limits: The booster response re-showed most primary clones: around 97% CD4, approximately 90% CD8.

The CDR3 consists of 16 residues. J gave up 2 bases and V 1 base, and 5 bases lay outside the gene matches. The germline V gene encodes CDR1 MGHDK and CDR2 SYGVNS. This TCR was recovered from a young man who received the YFV17D yellow fever vaccine. The chain recombines TRBV25-1 with TRBJ2-5, with TRBD1 matching 9 bases. Sample: PBMCs, taken on the day of the yellow fever booster vaccination. The CDR3 loop reads CASSELGQGPQETQYF. CDR3 DNA sequence: TGTGCCAGCAGTGAATTGGGACAGGGCCCGCAAGAGACCCAGTACTTC. Combining the CDR3 with reference TRBV25-1 and TRBJ2-5 gives the whole variable domain EADIYQTPRYLVIGTGKKITLECSQTMGHDKMYWYQQDPGMELHLIHYSYGVNSTEKGDLSSESTVSRIRTEHFPLTLESARPSHTSQYLCASSELGQGPQETQYFGPGTRLLVL.